Included here is one T cell receptor beta chain sequence, with context. Its antigen is unidentified. This record belongs to a study of cytomegalovirus exposure and HLA in healthy donors. Study-wide results and limits: In an earlier analysis, most TCR beta V segments were productive about 87% or about 30% of the time.

The CDR3 has 14 residues. CDR1 and CDR2 (germline): SNHLY, FYNNEI. The germline V and J ends were trimmed by 5 bases and 1 base, with 11 bases remaining between them. This PCR relied on a set of 60 Vbeta primers and 13 Jbeta primers. Method: immunoSEQ multiplex PCR; TCRdb's copy keeps in-frame clones and lacks some. The sample contains around 200,000 clones, approximately 82% of which appear only once. The sequence derives from a woman in her thirties or forties in good health and CMV-seronegative. This chain uses TRBV2 with TRBJ1-1, with D maybe TRBD1 (6 bases). What was sequenced was PBMCs. CDR3 in DNA: TGTGCCAGCAGTCGGGGGGCGACGAACACTGAAGCTTTCTTT. Translated: CASSRGATNTEAFF.